This T cell receptor (beta chain) was identified in a study of T-cell memory formation after mild COVID-19. General study results and limits: Memory sampled before infection contained some responding clones, suggesting cross-reactive memory joined.

This clonotype was observed a few times. Its antigen is currently unknown. TCRdb used MiXCR to reprocess the 5' RACE reads, holding one entry per CDR3 protein. The sample holds hundreds of thousands of distinct CDR3 sequences, approximately 15% seen once. The CDR3 runs 18 residues. V dropped 6 bases and J dropped 3 bases, with 27 bases sitting between them. Germline V gene sequence: CDR1 MNHEY, CDR2 SMNVEV (reference sequence). The chain links TRBV27 to TRBJ2-7; maybe TRBD2 (6 bases). The sample was PBMCs or a T cell subset sorted from them (not recorded which). The sequence derives from a man between 18 and 29 years old who had mild COVID-19 (a few samples of this study predate the infection). Cell type and time point are not known. The CDR3, as DNA: TGTGCCAGCAGGACGTGGAAGCCTCTGGGGGGTCTCGACTACGAGCAGTACTTC. As protein: CASRTWKPLGGLDYEQYF.